These T cell receptor beta chains were read from a single sample in a study of Ad26.COV2.S vaccination and SARS-CoV-2 variants. Clones were sequenced by immunoSEQ multiplex PCR, and TCRdb holds only the in-frame ones, with some missing. The sample carries about 500,000 clones, about 88% recorded once. The sample in question was peripheral blood, obtained in a trial of Ad26.COV2.S vaccine versus placebo. The receptors originated from a person aged 18-60 years who received the Ad26.COV2.S COVID-19 vaccine or a placebo. The CDR3 runs from the conserved cysteine through the conserved F or W.

v_call: TRBV9; j_call: TRBJ1-2; cdr3_aa: CASRALYGYTF
v_call: TRBV2; j_call: TRBJ2-1; cdr3_aa: CASSDVGGVYNEQFF
v_call: TRBV6-1; j_call: TRBJ1-1; cdr3_aa: CASSERSKNTEAFF
v_call: TRBV30; j_call: TRBJ1-3; cdr3_aa: CAWRRQGIGNTIYF
v_call: TRBV4-2; j_call: TRBJ1-5; cdr3_aa: CASSQGGADQPQHF
v_call: TRBV27; j_call: TRBJ1-1; cdr3_aa: CASSSSLMYNSGTEAFF
v_call: TRBV24-1; j_call: TRBJ1-1; cdr3_aa: CATSDPPSTGNTEAFF
v_call: TRBV13; j_call: TRBJ2-1; cdr3_aa: CASSLGLSKINEQFF
v_call: TRBV6-2/TRBV6-3; j_call: TRBJ2-3; cdr3_aa: CASSSSGSGQYF
v_call: TRBV5-1; j_call: TRBJ1-1; cdr3_aa: CASSTGQTSYMNTEAFF
v_call: TRBV5-8; j_call: TRBJ2-7; cdr3_aa: CASSLVGSTYEQYF
v_call: TRBV30; j_call: TRBJ2-1; cdr3_aa: CAWKTSGSPNEQFF
v_call: TRBV27; j_call: TRBJ1-2; cdr3_aa: CASKQWDGISHYTF
v_call: TRBV29-1; j_call: TRBJ1-3; cdr3_aa: CSAERGNTIYF
v_call: TRBV28; j_call: TRBJ1-1; cdr3_aa: CASRFNTGGRDTEAFF
v_call: TRBV11-3; j_call: TRBJ2-2; cdr3_aa: CASSLSAGWGTGELFF
v_call: TRBV11-1; j_call: TRBJ2-7; cdr3_aa: CASSLTGSSAYEQYF
v_call: TRBV19; j_call: TRBJ1-1; cdr3_aa: CASIRGTAMNTEAFF
v_call: TRBV2; j_call: TRBJ2-1; cdr3_aa: CASSSSFDEQFF
v_call: TRBV4-3; j_call: TRBJ1-2; cdr3_aa: CASSQDLSNYGYTF
v_call: TRBV7-2; j_call: TRBJ1-3; cdr3_aa: CASSLVGGRNTIYF
v_call: TRBV2; j_call: TRBJ2-1; cdr3_aa: CASRALSESYNEQFF
v_call: TRBV5-5; j_call: TRBJ1-1; cdr3_aa: CASSPWDRANTEAFF
v_call: TRBV28; j_call: TRBJ2-1; cdr3_aa: CASISPGPSSNEQFF
v_call: TRBV9; j_call: TRBJ2-7; cdr3_aa: CASSGRPTSGYYEQYF
v_call: TRBV19; j_call: TRBJ2-1; cdr3_aa: CASSIPGAVTNNEQFF
v_call: TRBV7-9; j_call: TRBJ1-1; cdr3_aa: CASSGQGAGEAFF
v_call: TRBV18; j_call: TRBJ1-1; cdr3_aa: CASSIASGGRKAEAFF
v_call: TRBV5-1; j_call: TRBJ2-1; cdr3_aa: CASSFLAGGREQFF
v_call: TRBV28; j_call: TRBJ2-2; cdr3_aa: CASSSTGPGIGELFF
v_call: TRBV21-1; j_call: TRBJ2-7; cdr3_aa: CASRPIWKSYEQYF
v_call: TRBV27; j_call: TRBJ2-7; cdr3_aa: CASSLFAGEAKEQYF
v_call: TRBV24-1; j_call: TRBJ2-1; cdr3_aa: CATSDFGRDTYNEQFF
v_call: TRBV5-1; j_call: TRBJ1-3; cdr3_aa: CASSPGSGNTIYF
v_call: TRBV2; j_call: TRBJ2-2; cdr3_aa: CAGRTSSVGELFF
v_call: TRBV6-5; j_call: TRBJ2-1; cdr3_aa: CASRPRGSFDNEQFF
v_call: TRBV5-1; j_call: TRBJ2-2; cdr3_aa: CASNPGQFQAGELFF
v_call: TRBV6-5; j_call: TRBJ1-1; cdr3_aa: CASSQRPGMSEAFF
v_call: TRBV28; j_call: TRBJ1-3; cdr3_aa: CASSTPKGPKPSGNTIYF
v_call: TRBV18; j_call: TRBJ1-1; cdr3_aa: CASSPTQGETEAFF
v_call: TRBV5-1; j_call: TRBJ2-1; cdr3_aa: CASSLILTSGREPFF
v_call: TRBV30; j_call: TRBJ1-5; cdr3_aa: CAWSVGFSNQPQHF